The 4 T cell receptor beta chains listed next were all sequenced from one sample in a study of early T cells in non-severe SARS-CoV-2 infection. MiXCR was run by TCRdb on the 5' RACE reads, yielding one entry per CDR3 protein. Of 95,000 to 150,000 distinct CDR3 sequences in the sample, approximately 15% were seen once. The sequenced sample consisted of whole blood. All receptors derive from an adult who was a healthcare worker with PCR-confirmed SARS-CoV-2 infection or an uninfected control (not recorded which).

This clonotype was found a few times. The chain has TRBV18 and TRBJ2-3; D gene unclear. The germline V gene has CDR1 KGHSH and CDR2 LQKENI. Trimming took 2 bases from V and 4 from J, leaving 7 bases between them. The CDR3 consists of 13 residues. The CDR3 DNA reads as TGTGCCAGCTCACCATCCGGCGCAGATACGCAGTATTTT. It translates to CASSPSGADTQYF.

This clonotype was seen a handful of times. The chain has TRBV19 and TRBJ2-1; D is possibly TRBD2 (6 bases). The CDR3 is made up of 13 amino acids. Germline-derived CDR1 and CDR2 are LNHDA and SQIVND (reference sequence). V shed 9 bases and J shed 2 bases, with 11 bases lying between them. The CDR3 loop is CASGGATYNEQFF. Here the CDR3 DNA reads TGTGCCAGCGGAGGGGCTACCTACAATGAGCAGTTCTTC. Full variable domain (missing parts from reference TRBV19 and TRBJ2-1): DGGITQSPKYLFRKEGQNVTLSCEQNLNHDAMYWYRQDPGQGLRLIYYSQIVNDFQKGDIAEGYSVSREKKESFPLTVTSAQKNPTAFYLCASGGATYNEQFFGPGTRLTVL.

V usage is TRBV2 and J usage is TRBJ2-2; the D gene could be TRBD1 or TRBD2 (5 bases each). Germline CDR1 reads SNHLY; CDR2 reads FYNNEI. Deletions cut 7 bases from V and 0 bases from J, with 9 bases between. CDR3 length equals 14 residues. The CDR3 loop reads CASKRGPNTGELFF. In nucleotides, the CDR3 is TGTGCCAGCAAGAGGGGCCCGAACACCGGGGAGCTGTTTTTT.

In this sample, this clonotype turned up a few times. This chain connects TRBV12-3 or TRBV12-4 to TRBJ1-2; D is perhaps TRBD1 (5 bases). The CDR3 is 13 residues long. V was pared by 6 bases and J by 4 bases, with 12 bases between. CDR3 residues: CASRQQESYGYTF. The CDR3 nucleotides read TGTGCCAGCAGACAACAGGAATCCTATGGCTACACCTTC.